Reported below is one TCR beta chain. Its antigen is as yet unknown. V dropped 4 bases and J dropped 0 bases, with 10 bases sitting between them. Per germline, CDR1 SQVTM and CDR2 ANQGSEA. The CDR3 extends over 14 amino acids. The data derive from a study of cytomegalovirus exposure and HLA in healthy donors. Whole-study results and caveats: Cytomegalovirus-associated status was assigned to 164 TCR beta chains.

It was with 60 Vbeta and 13 Jbeta primers that the PCR ran. The protocol was immunoSEQ multiplex PCR, while the TCRdb copy is restricted to in-frame clones and leaves out a portion. The repertoire holds more than 100,000 clones, with 66% as singletons. The source is a young man in good health and CMV-seronegative. Material: PBMCs. The gene calls are TRBV29-1 and TRBJ2-1; D might be TRBD2 (5 bases). The CDR3 sequence: CSVVAGSSYNEQFF. In DNA form, the CDR3 reads TGCAGCGTTGTGGCGGGCAGCTCCTACAATGAGCAGTTCTTC.